A selection of T cell receptor beta chains follows, all from one sample in a study of blood T cell repertoires in COVID-19. Assay used: immunoSEQ multiplex PCR; TCRdb lists only in-frame clones, some missing. The table shows around 140,000 clones, with 84% occurring only once. Sequences were obtained from peripheral blood. These receptors were obtained from a man aged 55 to 69 with acute or convalescent COVID-19. Each CDR3 is given with its conserved first and last residue. D genes are given only for firm matches. Clone size, where shown, is once, few, many, or a class for clones that have expanded.

clone_size	d_call	v_call	cdr3_length	j_call	cdr3_aa	cdr3_nt
.	.	TRBV5-4	13	TRBJ2-1	CASSLWEENEQFF	TGTGCCAGCAGCTTGTGGGAGGAGAATGAGCAGTTCTTC
.	.	TRBV19	15	TRBJ2-7	CASSIGPLNPYEQYF	TGTGCCAGTAGTATCGGTCCACTTAACCCCTACGAGCAGTACTTC
once	.	TRBV29-1	13	TRBJ1-2	CSVEAVVNYGYTF	TGCAGCGTTGAAGCGGTGGTTAACTATGGCTACACCTTC
.	.	TRBV10-3	16	TRBJ2-2	CAISESLVPNTGELFF	TGTGCCATCAGTGAGTCGTTAGTCCCGAACACCGGGGAGCTGTTTTTT
.	.	TRBV3-1/TRBV3-2	17	TRBJ1-5	CASSTVERGYSNQPQHF	TGTGCCAGCAGCACTGTCGAGAGGGGGTATAGCAATCAGCCCCAGCATTTT
.	.	TRBV19	13	TRBJ1-6	CASSHNRDSPLHF	TGTGCCAGTAGTCATAACAGGGATTCACCCCTCCACTTT
.	.	TRBV28	14	TRBJ2-7	CASSKRAGDYEQYF	TGTGCCAGCAGCAAAAGAGCAGGGGACTACGAGCAGTACTTC
.	.	TRBV6-5	13	TRBJ1-4	CASGLAINEKLFF	TGTGCCAGCGGGTTAGCGATTAATGAAAAACTGTTTTTT
.	TRBD2	TRBV12-5	17	TRBJ2-2	CASRDLSGSGSYGELFF	TGTGCTAGCCGAGATCTAAGCGGGAGCGGATCGTACGGGGAGCTGTTTTTT
once	TRBD2	TRBV5-4	17	TRBJ2-3	CASSGLLAGDRTDTQYF	TGTGCCAGCAGCGGTCTCTTAGCGGGGGACCGCACAGATACGCAGTATTTT